The clone carrying this T cell receptor (beta chain) was seen more than once but under ten times. Isolated RNA was reverse transcribed into cDNA used as the sequencing template. Profiling relied on immunoSEQ multiplex PCR, and the TCRdb table lists in-frame clones only, not all of them. Of over 150,000 clones in the sample, roughly 61% were seen once. V gave up 3 bases and J gave up 3 bases, with 3 bases separating them. Germline CDR1 and CDR2: SGHDT and YYEEEE. This CDR3 region has 11 residues. As for treatment: oral pan-JAK inhibitor, 5-10 mg twice daily. These data belong to a study of CD8+ T cells in alopecia areata.

Sample: CD8+ T cells sorted from blood, taken at week 24, from a patient treated with tofacitinib. The chain has TRBV5-6 and TRBJ1-2, with no clear D. The sequence was collected from a human donor with alopecia areata. The CDR3 here is CASSSDYGYTF. In nucleotides, the CDR3 is TGTGCCAGCAGCTCGGACTATGGCTACACCTTC.